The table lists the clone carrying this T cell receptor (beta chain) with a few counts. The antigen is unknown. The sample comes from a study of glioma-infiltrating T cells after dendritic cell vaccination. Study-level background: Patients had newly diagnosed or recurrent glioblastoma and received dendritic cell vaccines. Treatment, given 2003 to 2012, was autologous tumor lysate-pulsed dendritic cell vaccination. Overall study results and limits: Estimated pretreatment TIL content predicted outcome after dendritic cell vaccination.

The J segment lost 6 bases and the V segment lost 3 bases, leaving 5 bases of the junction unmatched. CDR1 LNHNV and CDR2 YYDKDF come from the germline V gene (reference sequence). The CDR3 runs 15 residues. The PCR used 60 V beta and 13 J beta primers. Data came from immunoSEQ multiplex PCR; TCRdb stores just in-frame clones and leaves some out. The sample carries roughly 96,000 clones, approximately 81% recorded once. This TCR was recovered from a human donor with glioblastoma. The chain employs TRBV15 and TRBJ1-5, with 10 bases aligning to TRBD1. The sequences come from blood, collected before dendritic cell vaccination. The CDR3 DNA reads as TGTGCCACCAGCAGCGGACAGGGGGAAACTCAGCCCCAGCATTTT. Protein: CATSSGQGETQPQHF.